This is a list of T cell receptor beta chains from one sample in a study of OX40 agonist ivuxolimab in advanced cancers. Sequenced by immunoSEQ multiplex PCR; TCRdb stores in-frame clones only, minus some. The sample has about 69,000 clones; around 83% are singletons. Here the sequenced sample was CD4+ or CD8+ T cells sorted from blood, taken in a trial of the OX40 agonist ivuxolimab. Receptors originate from an adult with an advanced solid tumor such as melanoma, head and neck, liver or kidney cancer. The CDR3 runs from the conserved cysteine through the conserved F or W. A D gene is named only where the DNA matches it firmly. Not every row has a clone size; where given, it reads once, few, many or a size class.

V,D,size,J,DNA,CDR3
TRBV7-7,-,-,TRBJ1-1,TGTGCTAGCAGCTACAAGACGGTGAACACTGAAGCTTTCTTT,CASSYKTVNTEAFF
TRBV7-2,-,few,TRBJ2-2,TGTGCCAGCAGCTTAGAAAAGGGATTGGGCGGGGAGCTGTTTTTT,CASSLEKGLGGELFF
TRBV11-2,-,-,TRBJ2-1,TGTGCCAGCAGCTCCTACGATGAGCAGTTCTTC,CASSSYDEQFF
TRBV7-2,-,once,TRBJ1-1,TGTGCCAGCAGCTTATGGGTCAACACTGAAGCTTTCTTT,CASSLWVNTEAFF
TRBV7-2,-,-,TRBJ1-5,TGTGCCAGCAGCTTACGGGGTAATCAGCCCCAGCATTTT,CASSLRGNQPQHF
TRBV5-1,-,-,TRBJ1-2,TGCGCCAGCAGGAGGGAACAGGAGGGCTACACCTTC,CASRREQEGYTF
TRBV15,TRBD2,-,TRBJ2-7,TGTGCCACCAGCAGAGATCCCAGCGGGGCCTACGAGCAGTACTTC,CATSRDPSGAYEQYF
TRBV4-1,TRBD2,once,TRBJ2-3,TGCGCCAGCAGCCAGGAGGGCGGGAGGGCCACAGATACGCAGTATTTT,CASSQEGGRATDTQYF
TRBV21-1,-,-,TRBJ2-1,TGTGCCAGCAGCACGCATAGGAGGACTAGAAACAATGAGCAGTTCTTC,CASSTHRRTRNNEQFF
TRBV2,-,-,TRBJ1-5,TGTGCCAGCAGTGTAGTTTCTAGCAATCAGCCCCAGCATTTT,CASSVVSSNQPQHF
TRBV5-1,-,-,TRBJ1-1,TGCGCCAGCAGCTTAGGGACAATTCCAGAAGCTTTCTTT,CASSLGTIPEAFF
TRBV29-1,TRBD2,-,TRBJ2-5,TGCAGCGTTGAGTTCGGGGGGGCAGAGACCCAGTACTTC,CSVEFGGAETQYF
TRBV27,-,-,TRBJ1-5,TGTGCCAGCAGTTTAGAAGGACAAGGCAATCAGCCCCAGCATTTT,CASSLEGQGNQPQHF
TRBV6-5,TRBD1,once,TRBJ1-2,TGTGCCAGCAGTCCGAGACAGGGGGCGGGTGGCTACACCTTC,CASSPRQGAGGYTF
TRBV29-1,TRBD2,-,TRBJ2-3,TGCAGCGGCCAACTAGCGGGGGGTACAGATACGCAGTATTTT,CSGQLAGGTDTQYF
TRBV6-1,-,once,TRBJ2-5,TGTGCCAGCAGTGGGGGGTGGCTAGGACAAAACCAAGAGACCCAGTACTTC,CASSGGWLGQNQETQYF
TRBV19,TRBD1,-,TRBJ1-1,TGTGCCAGTAGAAACAGGGGAATGAACACTGAAGCTTTCTTT,CASRNRGMNTEAFF
TRBV30,-,-,TRBJ1-5,TGTGCCTGGAGTGTTGGGAAGCACCTGAATCAGCCCCAGCATTTT,CAWSVGKHLNQPQHF
TRBV4-1,-,-,TRBJ1-2,TGCGCCAGCAGCCTCCAGGTGGCCTCTAACTATGGCTACACCTTC,CASSLQVASNYGYTF
TRBV7-2,TRBD2,-,TRBJ2-1,TGTGCCAGCAGCTATGTAGCGGGAGCTCGGAATGAGCAGTTCTTC,CASSYVAGARNEQFF